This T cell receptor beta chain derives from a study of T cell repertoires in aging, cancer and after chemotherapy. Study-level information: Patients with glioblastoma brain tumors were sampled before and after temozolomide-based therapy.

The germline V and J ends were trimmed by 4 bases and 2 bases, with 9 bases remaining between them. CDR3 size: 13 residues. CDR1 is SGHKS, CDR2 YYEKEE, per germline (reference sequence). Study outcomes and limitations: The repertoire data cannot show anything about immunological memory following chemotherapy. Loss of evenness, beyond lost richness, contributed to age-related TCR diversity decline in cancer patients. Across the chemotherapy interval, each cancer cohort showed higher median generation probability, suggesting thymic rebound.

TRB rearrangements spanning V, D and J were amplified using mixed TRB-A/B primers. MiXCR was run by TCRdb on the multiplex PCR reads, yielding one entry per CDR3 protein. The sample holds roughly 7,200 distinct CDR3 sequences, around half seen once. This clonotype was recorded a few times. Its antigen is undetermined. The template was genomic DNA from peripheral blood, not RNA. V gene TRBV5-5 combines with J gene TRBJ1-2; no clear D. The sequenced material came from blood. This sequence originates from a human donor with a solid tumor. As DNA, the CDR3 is TGTGCCAGCAGCCCCCCGGGGAACTATGGCTACACCTTC. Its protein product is CASSPPGNYGYTF.